The 9 T cell receptor beta chains below come from one sample, sequenced in a study of T cell changes during pregnancy in multiple sclerosis. Produced via immunoSEQ multiplex PCR; TCRdb's table is partial and in-frame only. The table lists 100,000 or so clones, about nine tenths of them singletons, with around 0.78% in the top ten. The sequencing here drew on peripheral blood, taken in the second trimester of pregnancy. The receptors come from a female donor in good health, enrolled as a control in a pregnancy study.

This sequence joins TRBV7-9 and TRBJ2-5, with D uncertain. CDR1 and CDR2 from the germline V gene are SEHNR and FQNEAQ (reference sequence). V was pared by 0 bases and J by 5 bases, with 7 bases between. The CDR3 totals 13 residues. The CDR3 nucleotides read TGTGCCAGCAGCTTAGCGCGCCTGGAGACCCAGTACTTC. Translating gives CASSLARLETQYF. Full variable domain (rest looked up from reference TRBV7-9 and TRBJ2-5): DTGVSQNPRHKITKRGQNVTFRCDPISEHNRLYWYRQTLGQGPEFLTYFQNEAQLEKSRLLSDRFSAERPKGSFSTLEIQRTEQGDSAMYLCASSLARLETQYFGPGTRLLVL.

The chain uses TRBV15 and TRBJ2-5, with 7 nucleotides matching TRBD1. Germline loops: CDR1 LNHNV, CDR2 YYDKDF (reference sequence). V lost 4 bases to trimming and J lost 2 bases; unmatched junction nucleotides: 10. This CDR3 is 16 amino acids long. The CDR3 here is CATSTYRGEGQETQYF. For the CDR3, the DNA is TGTGCCACCAGCACCTACAGGGGTGAAGGGCAAGAGACCCAGTACTTC.

The chain has TRBV5-1 and TRBJ2-1; D might be TRBD1 (7 bases). This CDR3 is 16 amino acids long. Trimming stripped 0 bases from V and 8 bases from J, with 18 bases between. CDR1 and CDR2 (germline): SGHRS, YFSETQ. CDR3 loop: CASSLVGTDRGDEQFF. As DNA, the CDR3 is TGCGCCAGCAGCTTGGTAGGGACAGATAGGGGGGATGAGCAGTTCTTC.

This chain joins TRBV9 and TRBJ1-2; 7 positions agree with TRBD1. Germline loops: CDR1 SGDLS, CDR2 YYNGEE. After removal of 2 bases from V and 2 bases from J, the junction contained 3 bases not matched to a gene. The CDR3 has 14 residues. CDR3 nucleotides: TGTGCCAGCAGCGTTCAGGGGGTCAACTATGGCTACACCTTC. This encodes CASSVQGVNYGYTF.

CDR3 nucleotides: TGTGCCAGCAGTTTATATCCCCACGGACAGGGTCATAATTCACCCCTCCACTTT. Amino acids: CASSLYPHGQGHNSPLHF. The rearrangement joins TRBV28 to TRBJ1-6; 8 bases line up with TRBD1. The CDR3 is made up of 18 amino acids. Trimming at V came to 1 base and at J to 5 bases, leaving 10 bases not matched to a gene. Germline V gives CDR1 MDHEN, CDR2 SYDVKM.

The genes are TRBV9 and TRBJ2-2, with a tentative D call TRBD2 (5 bases). Germline values: CDR1 SGDLS, CDR2 YYNGEE. CDR3 size: 14 residues. V lost 4 bases, J lost 6 bases, and 13 bases lay in between. In nucleotides, the CDR3 is TGTGCCAGCAGCCCCGGACGAGCGGCCGGGGAGCTGTTTTTT. It encodes CASSPGRAAGELFF. Full variable domain (rest looked up from reference TRBV9 and TRBJ2-2): DSGVTQTPKHLITATGQRVTLRCSPRSGDLSVYWYQQSLDQGLQFLIQYYNGEERAKGNILERFSAQQFPDLHSELNLSSLELGDSALYFCASSPGRAAGELFFGEGSRLTVL.

The J gene is TRBJ2-2, the V gene TRBV5-1; 11 nucleotides match TRBD2. The CDR3 has 16 amino acids. V shed 3 bases, J shed 4 bases, and the junction held 5 bases outside the gene matches. Germline CDR1 SGHRS, CDR2 YFSETQ. The CDR3 sequence is CASSSLAGGRTGELFF. CDR3 nucleotides: TGCGCCAGCAGCTCCTTAGCGGGGGGGCGCACCGGGGAGCTGTTTTTT.

This chain joins TRBV7-9 and TRBJ2-1; 10 positions match TRBD1. This CDR3 has 16 residues. The germline CDR1 and CDR2 sequences are SEHNR and FQNEAQ (reference sequence). V shed 6 bases, J shed 4 bases, and the junction held 9 bases outside the gene matches. CDR3 nucleotide sequence: TGTGCCAGCAGTTACTACCGGGACAGGGGATACAATGAGCAGTTCTTC. Protein product: CASSYYRDRGYNEQFF. Full variable domain (missing parts from reference TRBV7-9 and TRBJ2-1): DTGVSQNPRHKITKRGQNVTFRCDPISEHNRLYWYRQTLGQGPEFLTYFQNEAQLEKSRLLSDRFSAERPKGSFSTLEIQRTEQGDSAMYLCASSYYRDRGYNEQFFGPGTRLTVL.

This chain joins TRBV11-2 and TRBJ2-2; a weak D match, TRBD1 (5 bases). Germline V gene sequence: CDR1 SGHAT, CDR2 FQNNGV. This CDR3 region has 13 residues. Trimming shortened V by 7 bases and J by 7 bases, and 13 bases separated the two germline ends. The CDR3 bases are TGTGCCAGCACCAGGGTAACCGGCGGGGAGCTGTTTTTT. Translated: CASTRVTGGELFF.